This T cell receptor beta chain came from a study of blood T cell repertoires in COVID-19. For the study at large: Both acute and convalescent COVID-19 samples were obtained from the United States, Italy and Spain. Nucleic acid was either cDNA or gDNA, and it came from T cells, B-cell-depleted T cells, or PBMCs.

Generated by immunoSEQ multiplex PCR, the TCRdb table keeps only in-frame clones and is missing some. The data show some 130,000 clones, 90% seen once. Sequenced: peripheral blood. This clonotype originated in a man between 60 and 70 years old with COVID-19, enrolled during active disease.

The DNA of the CDR3 is TGCGCCAGCAGCTATGACAGGAATACGGTGTTCTTC. It translates to CASSYDRNTVFF. V is TRBV5-1 and J is TRBJ2-1; D perhaps matches TRBD1 (6 bases). Germline assignment: CDR1 SGHRS and CDR2 YFSETQ. Trimming stripped 3 bases from V and 15 bases from J, with 16 bases between. This CDR3 contains 12 residues.